This entry lists 30 T cell receptor beta chains sequenced from one sample in a study of T cell responses to AZD1222 COVID-19 vaccine. This table comes from immunoSEQ multiplex PCR, and its TCRdb copy is limited to in-frame clones, with some not included. This table has about 130,000 clones, more than 90% appearing once. The specimen was peripheral blood, collected on day 0 of AZD1222 vaccination. The receptors were sampled from an adult in good health.

The chain combines TRBV7-9 with TRBJ1-2; 7 bases align to TRBD1. The CDR3 sequence is 16 residues long. Looked up from germline, CDR1 is SEHNR and CDR2 is FQNEAQ (reference sequence). The V and J ends lost 5 bases and 2 bases, in that order; junction bases with no gene match: 11. Here the CDR3 reads CASSTTGNKKNYGYTF. CDR3 DNA sequence: TGTGCCAGCAGCACGACAGGGAACAAAAAAAACTATGGCTACACCTTC.

V gene TRBV10-2 combines with J gene TRBJ1-5, with unresolved D. This CDR3 comprises 12 residues. Trimming pared 2 bases from V and 9 bases from J, leaving 8 bases between. CDR1 WSHSY and CDR2 SAAADI come from the germline V gene. The CDR3 loop is CASSEVGWPQHF. The DNA for the CDR3 is TGCGCCAGCAGTGAGGTGGGATGGCCCCAGCATTTT.

This clone was observed a single time. The CDR3 DNA reads TGCGCCAGCAGCTTGACTAGCTCCTACGAGCAGTACTTC. Its translation: CASSLTSSYEQYF. The V gene is TRBV5-1, the J gene TRBJ2-7; a weak D match, TRBD2 (5 bases). Germline V gene sequence: CDR1 SGHRS, CDR2 YFSETQ. The CDR3 extends over 13 amino acids. V was clipped by 1 base and J by 0 bases, with 5 bases between them. Full variable domain (missing parts from reference TRBV5-1 and TRBJ2-7): KAGVTQTPRYLIKTRGQQVTLSCSPISGHRSVSWYQQTPGQGLQFLFEYFSETQRNKGNFPGRFSGRQFSNSRSEMNVSTLELGDSALYLCASSLTSSYEQYFGPGTRLTVT.

This clone was seen a single time. This CDR3 is CASSHLGKAPEAFF. CDR3 nucleotides: TGCGCCAGCAGCCACCTCGGGAAGGCCCCTGAAGCTTTCTTT. The chain uses TRBV4-1 and TRBJ1-1; D gene ambiguous. The CDR3 consists of 14 residues. Trimming stripped 3 bases from V and 6 bases from J, with 14 bases between. The V gene's germline CDR1 is MGHRA and CDR2 YSYEKL.

This clone appeared once. The V gene is TRBV11-3, the J gene TRBJ2-5; TRBD1 or TRBD2 may be the D gene (5 bases each). In germline, CDR1 is SGHNT, CDR2 YENEEA. Trimming shortened V by 5 bases and J by 4 bases, and 14 bases separated the two germline ends. The CDR3 contains 14 residues. DNA for the CDR3: TGTGCCAGCAGCCTCTCGAGGGGAATAGAGACCCAGTACTTC. Translated, it gives CASSLSRGIETQYF.

The chain uses TRBV18 and TRBJ1-5; the match to TRBD1 covers 9 bases. Germline CDR1 reads KGHSH; CDR2 reads LQKENI. The length of the CDR3 is 14 residues. J lost 4 bases, V lost 3 bases, and 1 base had no gene match. The CDR3 bases are TGTGCCAGCTCACCGACAGGGGGAAATCAGCCCCAGCATTTT. Protein product: CASSPTGGNQPQHF.

The gene calls are TRBV5-6 and TRBJ2-7; D unresolved. CDR3 size: 13 residues. Germline V CDR1 and CDR2: SGHDT, YYEEEE. V dropped 3 bases and J dropped 0 bases, with 7 bases sitting between them. CDR3 sequence: CASSSTFSYEQYF. CDR3 DNA: TGTGCCAGCAGCTCGACGTTCTCCTACGAGCAGTACTTC.

This clone showed up just once. This chain uses TRBV27 with TRBJ2-7; the match to TRBD1 covers 10 bases. From germline, CDR1 is MNHEY and CDR2 SMNVEV (reference sequence). CDR3 size: 16 residues. Trimming at V came to 5 bases and at J to 2 bases, leaving 9 bases not matched to a gene. The chain's CDR3 is CASSLFSGTGAYEQYF. The DNA for the CDR3 is TGTGCCAGCAGTCTTTTCTCCGGGACAGGGGCCTACGAGCAGTACTTC.

The J gene is TRBJ1-2, the V gene TRBV9; D gene unclear. Germline V gene sequence: CDR1 SGDLS, CDR2 YYNGEE. Trimming took off 4 bases at V and 6 bases at J, with 7 bases between the two ends. CDR3 size: 11 residues. CDR3 protein: CASSPRHGYTF. DNA of the CDR3: TGTGCCAGCAGCCCCCGTCATGGCTACACCTTC.

V usage is TRBV7-8 and J usage is TRBJ1-2; no clear D. This CDR3 contains 14 residues. Germline lookup yields CDR1 SGHVS and CDR2 FQNEAQ. Trimming removed 1 base from V and 3 bases from J, with 9 bases in between. The CDR3 is CASSLGNGDYGYTF. CDR3 DNA sequence: TGTGCCAGCAGCTTAGGAAACGGAGACTATGGCTACACCTTC.

The chain joins TRBV4-1 to TRBJ1-1; no definite D call. This CDR3 region has 14 residues. V lost 0 bases to trimming and J lost 1 base, with 6 bases between them. CDR1 and CDR2 (germline): MGHRA, YSYEKL. DNA of the CDR3: TGCGCCAGCAGCCAAGATCGTGCGAACACTGAAGCTTTCTTT. Protein product: CASSQDRANTEAFF.

This chain links TRBV28 with TRBJ1-5; D unclear. Trimming shortened V by 3 bases and J by 1 base, and 10 bases separated the two germline ends. The CDR3 covers 15 residues. The V gene's germline CDR1 is MDHEN and CDR2 SYDVKM. CDR3: CASSLALGSNQPQHF. The CDR3 coding sequence is TGTGCCAGCAGTTTGGCCCTAGGAAGCAATCAGCCCCAGCATTTT.

The chain has TRBV27 and TRBJ1-4; possibly TRBD1 for D (5 bases). Trimming took off 6 bases at V and 7 bases at J, with 21 bases between the two ends. From germline, CDR1 is MNHEY and CDR2 SMNVEV (reference sequence). This CDR3 is 16 amino acids long. The CDR3 DNA reads as TGTGCCAGCAGCTGGGGCAGTTCGAGGTCGGGTGAAAAACTGTTTTTT. This translates into CASSWGSSRSGEKLFF.

V and J are TRBV19 and TRBJ1-5; 9 bases line up with TRBD1. The CDR3 contains 16 residues. Germline V gives CDR1 LNHDA, CDR2 SQIVND (reference sequence). V lost 4 bases to trimming and J lost 4 bases; unmatched junction nucleotides: 8. The CDR3 loop is CASSSLQGAGNQPQHF. CDR3 nucleotide sequence: TGTGCCAGTAGTAGTTTACAGGGGGCAGGAAATCAGCCCCAGCATTTT.

The genes are TRBV6-2 or TRBV6-3 and TRBJ1-5; a possible D gene is TRBD1 (6 bases). The CDR3 has 15 amino acids. From germline, CDR1 is MNHEY and CDR2 SVGEGT. The germline V and J ends were trimmed by 2 bases and 0 bases, with 8 bases remaining between them. CDR3 DNA sequence: TGTGCCAGCAGTTACGGGGGACATAGCAATCAGCCCCAGCATTTT. This gives the protein CASSYGGHSNQPQHF.

The chain recombines TRBV7-3 with TRBJ1-6, with 7 bases that match TRBD1. The germline V gene has CDR1 SGHTA and CDR2 FQGTGA. After removal of 6 bases from V and 7 bases from J, the junction contained 6 bases not matched to a gene. The CDR3 has 14 amino acids. CDR3 nucleotides: TGTGCCAGCAGTAGGGGACAGCCAAATTCACCCCTCCACTTT. Translating it yields CASSRGQPNSPLHF.

This clone was counted once. The chain is built from TRBV7-8 and TRBJ2-7; tentative D call: TRBD2 (7 bases). The CDR3 is 15 residues long. In germline, CDR1 is SGHVS, CDR2 FQNEAQ. Deletions cut 5 bases from V and 3 bases from J, with 17 bases between. This CDR3 is CASSLVRGGSYEQYF. The CDR3 region has the DNA TGTGCCAGCAGCCTAGTAAGGGGGGGAAGCTACGAGCAGTACTTC.

The chain links TRBV27 to TRBJ1-5; tentative D call: TRBD1 (5 bases). This CDR3 comprises 15 residues. V lost 3 bases and J 0 bases, leaving 9 bases between the germline ends. The V gene's germline CDR1 is MNHEY and CDR2 SMNVEV (reference sequence). The CDR3 loop is CASSFRDHSNQPQHF. CDR3 in DNA: TGTGCCAGCAGTTTCAGGGATCATAGCAATCAGCCCCAGCATTTT.

The genes are TRBV7-6 and TRBJ2-7; 7 nucleotides line up with TRBD1. This CDR3 has 19 amino acids. V shed 3 bases and J 2 bases; nucleotides not matched to a gene: 19. Looked up from germline, CDR1 is SGHVS and CDR2 is FNYEAQ. The CDR3 coding sequence is TGTGCCAGCAGCTTTTTCCCCCGAGCGTCCGGGACAGACACCTACGAGCAGTACTTC. Its protein product is CASSFFPRASGTDTYEQYF.

The gene calls are TRBV27 and TRBJ2-3; D uncertain. Germline V gives CDR1 MNHEY, CDR2 SMNVEV (reference sequence). Trimming stripped 3 bases from V and 3 bases from J, with 10 bases between. The CDR3 covers 14 residues. CDR3 DNA sequence: TGTGCCAGCAGTTTCGGGCAAAGGACAGATACGCAGTATTTT. This encodes CASSFGQRTDTQYF.

The table lists this clone with a count of one. This chain links TRBV13 with TRBJ1-4; 8 bases line up with TRBD1. V shed 5 bases, J shed 4 bases, and the junction held 12 bases outside the gene matches. Germline V gives CDR1 PRHDT, CDR2 FYEKMQ (reference sequence). The CDR3 has 17 residues. CDR3 residues: CASSLEGQGAFNEKLFF. The CDR3 nucleotides read TGTGCCAGCAGCCTTGAGGGGCAGGGGGCTTTTAATGAAAAACTGTTTTTT.

This clone was seen more than once but under ten times. The rearrangement uses TRBV5-6 and TRBJ1-6, with 7 nucleotides matching TRBD1. The CDR3 loop spans 13 amino acids. With V trimmed by 4 bases and J by 10 bases, 5 bases remained unmatched. Germline V gene lookup returns CDR1 SGHDT and CDR2 YYEEEE. DNA of the CDR3: TGTGCCAGCAGCCGGGACAGCAACTCACCCCTCCACTTT. Translation gives CASSRDSNSPLHF.

V usage is TRBV30 and J usage is TRBJ2-7; 7 bases line up with TRBD1. Germline loops: CDR1 GTSNPN, CDR2 SVGIG (reference sequence). The V segment lost 2 bases and the J segment 0 bases; nucleotides outside the gene matches: 4. This CDR3 has 14 amino acids. The CDR3 spells CAWSNPGGSYEQYF. The CDR3 DNA follows: TGTGCCTGGAGTAACCCAGGGGGCTCCTACGAGCAGTACTTC.

The chain uses TRBV6-5 and TRBJ2-7, with D hard to call. The V end lost 2 bases, the J end lost 6 bases, and 8 bases lay between the germline ends. The CDR3 has 12 amino acids. Germline lookup yields CDR1 MNHEY and CDR2 SVGAGI. CDR3 amino acids: CASSYLSGEQYF. DNA of the CDR3: TGTGCCAGCAGTTACCTTTCCGGCGAGCAGTACTTC.

This clone was seen only once. This chain joins TRBV28 and TRBJ1-4; a possible D gene is TRBD1 (5 bases). V was clipped by 6 bases and J by 4 bases, with 15 bases between them. Germline loops: CDR1 MDHEN, CDR2 SYDVKM. The CDR3 loop spans 15 amino acids. CDR3 nucleotide sequence: TGTGCCAGCAGGGGAGTTGGGCAGGGTAATGAAAAACTGTTTTTT. Translated: CASRGVGQGNEKLFF.

The chain recombines TRBV9 with TRBJ1-1, with a weak D call TRBD1 (5 bases). V was cut by 2 bases and J by 6 bases, with 20 bases left in between. Looked up from germline, CDR1 is SGDLS and CDR2 is YYNGEE. The CDR3 has 16 residues. CDR3 in DNA: TGTGCCAGCAGCGTGAGGGGAACAGCGGTAATCTCTGAAGCTTTCTTT. Protein: CASSVRGTAVISEAFF.

This clone turned up a few times. As DNA, the CDR3 is TGTGCCAGCAGCCCCGGCGGGAGTAGAGGTGAGCAGTTCTTC. It is translated as CASSPGGSRGEQFF. V gene TRBV3-1 (or the pseudogene TRBV3-2) combines with J gene TRBJ2-1, with 7 bases aligning to TRBD2. The CDR3 has 14 amino acids. V lost 4 bases, J lost 9 bases, and 9 bases stayed unmatched. Germline V gene lookup returns CDR1 LGHDT and CDR2 YNNKEL (reference sequence).

This clone showed up just a few times. This rearrangement joins TRBV3-1 (or the pseudogene TRBV3-2) to TRBJ2-2; D possibly corresponds to TRBD2 (5 bases). Germline V CDR1 and CDR2: LGHDT, YNNKEL (reference sequence). Trimming took 6 bases from V and 3 from J, leaving 14 bases between them. The CDR3 has 15 residues. CDR3 coding DNA: TGTGCCAGCAGTCATAGCGAGGAGCACACCGGGGAGCTGTTTTTT. It yields the protein CASSHSEEHTGELFF.

The chain recombines TRBV19 with TRBJ2-5, with 7 bases aligning to TRBD2. The J segment lost 3 bases and the V segment lost 3 bases, leaving 7 bases of the junction unmatched. Germline V gene sequence: CDR1 LNHDA, CDR2 SQIVND (reference sequence). This CDR3 has 15 residues. CDR3 protein: CASSILPGREETQYF. The DNA of the CDR3 is TGTGCCAGTAGTATTTTGCCAGGGAGGGAAGAGACCCAGTACTTC.

This clone was counted once. The genes are TRBV4-1 and TRBJ1-1; the match to TRBD1 covers 9 bases. Germline CDR1 and CDR2: MGHRA and YSYEKL. V dropped 5 bases and J dropped 5; count of bases not matched to a gene: 9. This CDR3 has 15 residues. The CDR3: CASSAKQGAGTEAFF. The CDR3 nucleotides read TGCGCCAGCAGCGCTAAACAGGGGGCCGGAACTGAAGCTTTCTTT.